This T cell receptor beta chain was observed in a study of blood T cell repertoires in COVID-19. At the level of the study: Sites in the United States, Italy and Spain provided acute and convalescent COVID-19 samples.

The CDR3 runs 16 residues. Trimming shortened V by 6 bases and J by 1 base, and 18 bases separated the two germline ends. In germline, CDR1 is MNHNS, CDR2 SASEGT. This clone was detected only once. The table came from immunoSEQ multiplex PCR; TCRdb's copy has only in-frame clones and leaves some out. The sample has over 95,000 clones, about 83% seen once. The material sequenced was peripheral blood. The receptor comes from a man between 65 and 85 years old with active or convalescent COVID-19. The chain links TRBV6-1 to TRBJ1-1; D is perhaps TRBD1 (5 bases). CDR3 nucleotides: TGTGCCAGCAGCGAAAATACCCCCGGACAGAACACTGAAGCTTTCTTT. This codes for CASSENTPGQNTEAFF.